The clone carrying this T cell receptor (beta chain) was seen only a few times. The data are from a study of cytomegalovirus exposure and HLA in healthy donors. This CDR3 has 14 residues. Germline CDR1 is SGHNT and CDR2 is YYREEE (reference sequence). Trimming left V 3 bases short and J 6 bases short, with 12 bases between. PCR employed 60 Vbeta and 13 Jbeta primers. The method was immunoSEQ multiplex PCR; TCRdb's version includes in-frame clones alone and lacks a portion of them. This table has under 75,000 clones, 70% to 90% appearing once. The rearrangement uses TRBV5-4 and TRBJ1-4, with D tentatively TRBD1 (5 bases). Sequenced: PBMCs. The receptor comes from a woman aged 25 to 39 in good health and CMV-seronegative. CDR3 DNA sequence: TGTGCCAGCAGCTCCGGGACTTTCCATGAAAAACTGTTTTTT. Translating gives CASSSGTFHEKLFF.